This TCR beta chain stems from a study of blood T cell repertoires in COVID-19 (dated by TCRdb to about 2020). In terms of the full investigation: Samples covering the acute and convalescent phases of COVID-19 were provided by collaborators in the United States, Italy and Spain. Samples came from the ongoing ImmuneRACE study (first 160 participants) plus 1,254 subjects from 6 global collaborators. A de-identified subject ID, COVID-19 status, age in years and sex were almost always included in the sample metadata. Deeply sampled blood TCRbeta repertoires from subjects exposed to, actively infected with, or recovered from COVID-19 were included in the dataset. Where HLA class I and class II types were available, the types were taken from metadata supplied by the sample provider, not from assay-based typing. The repertoires were made available in a free public database intended to serve as a resource for research on the immune response to SARS-CoV-2. The material from the prospective study consisted of cDNA or gDNA derived from T cells, B-cell-depleted T cells, or PBMCs.

Whole blood was collected in K2EDTA tubes by collaborating institutions according to the institutions' own protocols. Collaborator samples were shipped for TCRbeta analysis as frozen whole blood, isolated PBMCs, or DNA extracted from either sample type. TCRbeta CDR3 regions were amplified from genomic DNA by means of the immunoSEQ Assay, a bias-controlled multiplex PCR. The original pipeline was this. The number of nucleated cells in each sample was estimated from the amplification of reference gene primers within the assay. Sequence reads were collapsed and filtered to measure the absolute abundance of every unique TCRbeta CDR3 rearrangement. For each sample, productive Simpson clonality was calculated by taking the square root of Simpson's diversity index across productive rearrangements. TCRdb carries this immuneACCESS record with in-frame sequences only. Its versions omit some clonotypes, under half of them owing to an unresolved V gene in the studies checked, with the rest unexplained. V and J calls plus clone size are reproduced from that table; the DNA served to infer D and trimming. This sample lists 55,000 to 95,000 clones; roughly four fifths were detected once. Jointly, the top ten make up 1.8% of the sample.

Overall study results and their limits: How much clinical and demographic metadata was included differed by source and by participant, and the metadata was provided uncurated.

To note about this clone: The antigen this receptor binds is unknown. The sample holds no much larger clone one base away, and base qualities are not on file.

Sequences WSHSY (CDR1) and SAAADI (CDR2) are obtained from the germline V gene. Measured from the cysteine to the phenylalanine, the CDR3 is 15 residues long. Here the CDR3 DNA is all that survives: 45 bases in frame from base 1. V is cut by 0 bases and J by 0 bases, and the space between the germline ends is 7 bases. The TCR comes from an older woman with acute or convalescent COVID-19. The source material was peripheral blood. The chain joins TRBV10-2 to TRBJ2-3; no D segment can be confidently identified. At the DNA level, the sequence is TGCGCCAGCAGTGAGTCTCCTACTAGCACAGATACGCAGTATTTT. This encodes CASSESPTSTDTQYF.